One TCR beta chain is described in this entry. The antigen is undetermined. This sample is part of a study of cytomegalovirus exposure and HLA in healthy donors. Study information: Within an early data release were about 85 million unique TCRs drawn from HLA-typed donors.

Study-wide results and limits: On later analysis, the bulk of CMV-associated TCR beta chains appeared to be HLA-restricted.

Primers for the PCR totalled 60 Vbeta and 13 Jbeta. The data were produced by immunoSEQ multiplex PCR, yet TCRdb's version contains in-frame clones alone and is incomplete. The sample contains 130,000 to 150,000 clones, roughly 80% of which appear only once. CDR3 length equals 14 residues. Germline CDR1 GTSNPN, CDR2 SVGIG (reference sequence). V lost 4 bases and J 5 bases, leaving 14 bases between the germline ends. The J gene is TRBJ2-2, the V gene TRBV30; D possibly corresponds to TRBD2 (5 bases). Material: PBMCs. This sequence originates from a man between 40 and 49 years old in good health and CMV-seropositive. The CDR3: CAWTRTKRTGELFF. CDR3 DNA: TGTGCCTGGACTCGGACCAAGCGGACCGGGGAGCTGTTTTTT.